Listed here are 28 T cell receptor beta chains from one sample, sequenced in a study of control samples from healthy donors and cancer patients. Method: immunoSEQ multiplex PCR; TCRdb's copy keeps in-frame clones and lacks some. The table has roughly 170,000 clones, approximately 94% seen once. Sequencing input: blood. The source is a young woman in good health.

This chain connects TRBV27 to TRBJ2-2, with a possible D match to TRBD2 (7 bases). This CDR3 is 13 amino acids long. V lost 6 bases, J lost 9 bases, and 14 bases lay in between. Per germline, CDR1 MNHEY and CDR2 SMNVEV (reference sequence). The CDR3 nucleotides read TGTGCCAGCAGGGCTCGGGGGGCCAGGGAGCTGTTTTTT. As protein: CASRARGARELFF.

This clone was seen only once. The chain is built from TRBV15 and TRBJ2-5, with 10 bases fitting TRBD2. The CDR3 totals 15 residues. V lost 5 bases to trimming and J lost 5 bases; unmatched junction nucleotides: 8. Germline V gene data show CDR1 as LNHNV and CDR2 as YYDKDF (reference sequence). DNA for the CDR3: TGTGCCACCAGCGGCCTAGCGGGAGCCGGCGAGACCCAGTACTTC. This translates into CATSGLAGAGETQYF.

This chain connects TRBV7-2 to TRBJ2-2; TRBD2 might be the D (6 bases). From germline, CDR1 is SGHTA and CDR2 FQGNSA. V was cut by 4 bases and J by 5 bases, with 11 bases left in between. This CDR3 has 14 residues. Written as DNA, the CDR3 is TGTGCCAGCAGCTGGGACTTCGAAACCGGGGAGCTGTTTTTT. This encodes CASSWDFETGELFF.

The CDR3 DNA reads TGTGCCACCAGCGGGGACAGCGGGGGCTATGGCTACACCTTC. This sequence encodes CATSGDSGGYGYTF. This chain joins TRBV15 and TRBJ1-2, with TRBD1 matching over 7 bases. Germline V gene lookup returns CDR1 LNHNV and CDR2 YYDKDF (reference sequence). The CDR3 is made up of 14 amino acids. V gave up 5 bases and J gave up 4 bases; unmatched junction bases: 7. Variable domain in full (rest from reference TRBV15 and TRBJ1-2): DAMVIQNPRYQVTQFGKPVTLSCSQTLNHNVMYWYQQKSSQAPKLLFHYYDKDFNNEADTPDNFQSRRPNTSFCFLDIRSPGLGDTAMYLCATSGDSGGYGYTFGSGTRLTVV.

The chain combines TRBV6-2 or TRBV6-3 with TRBJ2-3; 10 bases match TRBD2. The CDR3 runs to 15 residues. The V gene end was trimmed by 4 bases and the J gene end by 3 bases; junction bases not matched to a gene: 4. CDR1 MNHEY and CDR2 SVGEGT come from the germline V gene. Here the CDR3 DNA reads TGTGCCAGCAGTTCAATAGCGGGAGGTACAGATACGCAGTATTTT. Its protein product is CASSSIAGGTDTQYF.

This chain connects TRBV18 to TRBJ1-5; D might be TRBD1 (5 bases). In germline, CDR1 is KGHSH, CDR2 LQKENI. The CDR3 covers 15 residues. V lost 5 bases, J lost 2 bases, and 13 bases lay in between. CDR3 in DNA: TGTGCCAGCTCATCGGTTGGACAAGGCAATCAGCCCCAGCATTTT. Protein product: CASSSVGQGNQPQHF.

V gene TRBV5-4 combines with J gene TRBJ1-2; D is undetermined. The V end lost 2 bases, the J end lost 2 bases, and 10 bases lay between the germline ends. This CDR3 has 14 residues. Germline V gene lookup returns CDR1 SGHNT and CDR2 YYREEE (reference sequence). CDR3 nucleotide sequence: TGTGCCAGCAGCTTACCAGGCGACAACTATGGCTACACCTTC. It yields the protein CASSLPGDNYGYTF.

This clone was observed once. The rearrangement joins TRBV6-2 or TRBV6-3 to TRBJ2-5; TRBD2 might be the D (6 bases). Deletions cut 2 bases from V and 4 bases from J, with 8 bases between. This CDR3 has 13 residues. CDR1 and CDR2 (germline): MNHEY, SVGEGT. The CDR3 loop is CASSYGRRETQYF. The CDR3 DNA follows: TGTGCCAGCAGTTACGGGAGGAGAGAGACCCAGTACTTC.

J is TRBJ1-2 and V is TRBV12-3 or TRBV12-4; D is unresolved. This CDR3 has 13 amino acids. Trimming stripped 7 bases from V and 7 bases from J, with 16 bases between. The CDR3, as DNA: TGTGCCAGCACCCCCGGCGGGGTAGGTGGCTACACCTTC. It encodes CASTPGGVGGYTF.

The gene calls are TRBV7-9 and TRBJ1-2, with TRBD1 matching 7 bases. The trim removed 4 bases at V and 5 bases at J, leaving 7 bases unmatched. The CDR3 sequence is 14 residues long. The V gene's germline CDR1 is SEHNR and CDR2 FQNEAQ (reference sequence). The CDR3 reads CASSSRTGLYGYTF. In nucleotides, the CDR3 is TGTGCCAGCAGCTCCAGGACAGGACTATATGGCTACACCTTC.

The rearrangement links TRBV6-5 to TRBJ1-1, with D possibly TRBD1 on 6 matching bases. Trimming pared 5 bases from V and 2 bases from J, leaving 12 bases between. The germline V gene encodes CDR1 MNHEY and CDR2 SVGAGI. The CDR3 loop spans 14 amino acids. The CDR3 DNA reads as TGTGCCAGCAGTCCACAGGGATCCAACACTGAAGCTTTCTTT. Translation gives CASSPQGSNTEAFF.

The V and J genes are TRBV6-2 or TRBV6-3 and TRBJ2-1; TRBD2 is a possible D gene (6 bases). V was cut by 5 bases and J by 7 bases, with 15 bases left in between. The CDR3 runs 14 residues. The germline V gene encodes CDR1 MNHEY and CDR2 SVGEGT. The CDR3 DNA sequence: TGTGCCAGCAGTATGCGGGAAATATTAAATGAGCAGTTCTTC. Its translation: CASSMREILNEQFF.

V usage is TRBV18 and J usage is TRBJ1-2, with D possibly TRBD1 on 5 matching bases. The CDR3 sequence is 15 residues long. Germline V gives CDR1 KGHSH, CDR2 LQKENI. V was trimmed by 0 bases and J by 4 bases, leaving 12 bases between them. The CDR3 region is CASSPPDSNFYGYTF. CDR3 bases: TGTGCCAGCTCACCACCCGACAGTAACTTCTATGGCTACACCTTC.

The chain uses TRBV10-2 and TRBJ2-7; D is unclear. This CDR3 region has 14 residues. The V and J ends lost 2 bases and 1 base respectively, with 9 bases between them. The germline V gene has CDR1 WSHSY and CDR2 SAAADI. The CDR3 DNA follows: TGCGCCAGCAGTGAGGGCAGCCTGTCCTACGAGCAGTACTTC. Its protein is CASSEGSLSYEQYF.

The rearrangement joins TRBV9 to TRBJ1-4; D remains unclear. Germline V gives CDR1 SGDLS, CDR2 YYNGEE. V lost 3 bases and J 5 bases, leaving 17 bases between the germline ends. This CDR3 is built from 16 residues. The CDR3 reads CASSAGQASRNEKLFF. In DNA form, the CDR3 reads TGTGCCAGCAGCGCCGGCCAGGCGTCTAGAAATGAAAAACTGTTTTTT.

J is TRBJ2-7 and V is TRBV6-5, with D perhaps TRBD1 or TRBD2 (7 bases each). V dropped 4 bases and J dropped 3 bases, with 16 bases sitting between them. The CDR3 contains 15 residues. The germline V gene encodes CDR1 MNHEY and CDR2 SVGAGI. The CDR3 coding sequence is TGTGCCAGCAGTTTTAGACAGGGCGGGGGCTACGAGCAGTACTTC. Translated: CASSFRQGGGYEQYF.

The chain is built from TRBV28 and TRBJ1-1; D not resolved. Germline CDR1 and CDR2: MDHEN and SYDVKM. V lost 6 bases and J lost 11, with 19 bases in between. This CDR3 region has 13 residues. The CDR3 bases are TGTGCCAGCAGCCTAAGGGAGAAGGGTAGGGCTTTCTTT. It is translated as CASSLREKGRAFF.

The rearrangement joins TRBV7-4 to TRBJ1-4, with 9 bases aligning to TRBD1. CDR1 SGHVT and CDR2 SQSDAQ come from the germline V gene. Trimming took 1 base from V and 4 from J; bases not matched to a gene: 7. CDR3 size: 17 residues. The CDR3 loop reads CASSLDRGQTLNEKLFF. The CDR3 DNA reads as TGTGCCAGCAGCTTAGACAGGGGGCAAACCCTTAATGAAAAACTGTTTTTT. Looking up the rest from reference TRBV7-4 and TRBJ1-4 gives the full variable domain: GAGVSQSPRYKVAKRGRDVALRCDSISGHVTLYWYRQTLGQGSEVLTYSQSDAQRDKSGRPSGRFSAERPERSVSTLKIQRTEQGDSAVYLCASSLDRGQTLNEKLFFGSGTQLSVL.

The chain uses TRBV5-1 and TRBJ1-2; D call uncertain. The V gene lost 2 bases and the J gene lost 0 bases, with 8 bases spanning the gap. The CDR3 runs 14 residues. Germline V gives CDR1 SGHRS, CDR2 YFSETQ. DNA for the CDR3: TGCGCCAGCAGCTTTGGAGGAGCTAACTATGGCTACACCTTC. Protein product: CASSFGGANYGYTF.

This clone was recorded once. The rearrangement uses TRBV7-2 and TRBJ1-1; no clear D gene. Germline assignment: CDR1 SGHTA and CDR2 FQGNSA. The CDR3 sequence is 13 residues long. The V end was cut by 2 bases, the J end by 4 bases, with 8 bases between. The CDR3, as DNA: TGTGCCAGCAGCTTAAGGTGGACCACTGAAGCTTTCTTT. Residues: CASSLRWTTEAFF.

The chain is built from TRBV19 and TRBJ1-2; D not certain. The CDR3 runs to 13 residues. V was cut by 7 bases and J by 5 bases, with 14 bases left in between. Germline V lookup: CDR1 LNHDA, CDR2 SQIVND (reference sequence). CDR3 in DNA: TGTGCCAGTACCATTTCGGGCTCTTATGGCTACACCTTC. Its translation: CASTISGSYGYTF.

To note about this clone: In the same sample, other DNA sequences code for this CDR3. The chain combines TRBV7-8 with TRBJ1-5; tentative D call: TRBD1 (5 bases). The V end lost 0 bases, the J end lost 7 bases, and 16 bases lay between the germline ends. The CDR3 contains 16 residues. Germline V lookup: CDR1 SGHVS, CDR2 FQNEAQ. CDR3: CASSLASVGGGQPQHF. In DNA, the CDR3 is TGTGCCAGCAGCTTAGCGTCGGTCGGGGGGGGGCAGCCCCAGCATTTT.

The sample holds one count of this clone. The rearrangement links TRBV4-1 to TRBJ1-1; a possible D gene is TRBD1 (5 bases). Germline V gives CDR1 MGHRA, CDR2 YSYEKL. Trimming removed 4 bases from V and 1 base from J, with 13 bases in between. The CDR3 sequence is 15 residues long. DNA for the CDR3: TGCGCCAGCAGCCTCCCGGGACGGAAGAACACTGAAGCTTTCTTT. This sequence encodes CASSLPGRKNTEAFF.

This sequence joins TRBV28 and TRBJ1-2, with no clear D. Germline V lookup: CDR1 MDHEN, CDR2 SYDVKM. This CDR3 has 13 residues. With 7 bases removed from V and 2 bases from J, the gap between germline ends came to 11 bases. As DNA, the CDR3 is TGTGCCAGCACCTCCGGCGGAAACTATGGCTACACCTTC. As protein: CASTSGGNYGYTF.

This chain uses TRBV7-2 with TRBJ2-1, with 9 bases aligning to TRBD2. Trimming removed 5 bases from V and 6 bases from J; junction bases left unmatched: 14. CDR3 length: 17 amino acids. From germline, CDR1 is SGHTA and CDR2 FQGNSA. The chain's CDR3 is CASSPNVGGGAGNEQFF. The CDR3 DNA is TGTGCCAGCAGCCCGAATGTTGGCGGGGGGGCAGGCAATGAGCAGTTCTTC. Combining the CDR3 with reference TRBV7-2 and TRBJ2-1 gives the whole variable domain GAGVSQSPSNKVTEKGKDVELRCDPISGHTALYWYRQSLGQGLEFLIYFQGNSAPDKSGLPSDRFSAERTGGSVSTLTIQRTQQEDSAVYLCASSPNVGGGAGNEQFFGPGTRLTVL.

This sequence joins TRBV9 and TRBJ2-3; 10 bases agree with TRBD1. Germline lookup yields CDR1 SGDLS and CDR2 YYNGEE. Trimming took 4 bases from V and 3 from J; bases not matched to a gene: 17. The CDR3 extends over 19 amino acids. The CDR3 here is CASSPSNLGGQGLTDTQYF. The CDR3 DNA sequence: TGTGCCAGCAGCCCATCGAATTTGGGGGGACAGGGGTTAACAGATACGCAGTATTTT.

The rearrangement uses TRBV28 and TRBJ2-1, with 14 bases identical to TRBD2. Trimming cost V 5 bases and J 9 bases; bases outside gene matches: 6. Germline lookup yields CDR1 MDHEN and CDR2 SYDVKM. This CDR3 region has 15 residues. The DNA for the CDR3 is TGTGCCAGCAGTGCTGGACTAGCGGGGGGCACTGAGCAGTTCTTC. Translated: CASSAGLAGGTEQFF.

This chain links TRBV5-1 with TRBJ2-2, with D tentatively TRBD1 (5 bases). The V and J ends lost 0 bases and 6 bases respectively, with 18 bases between them. The CDR3 has 17 amino acids. Germline V gene data show CDR1 as SGHRS and CDR2 as YFSETQ. The CDR3 reads CASSLEGGGPQAGELFF. CDR3 in DNA: TGCGCCAGCAGCTTGGAGGGTGGTGGCCCACAGGCCGGGGAGCTGTTTTTT.